Reported below is one TCR beta chain. The sample comes from a study of blood T cell repertoires in COVID-19. Overall study context: Spain, Italy and the United States supplied samples that represented acute and convalescent COVID-19. The cDNA or gDNA used as material had been derived from T cells, B-cell-depleted T cells, or PBMCs.

In the original workflow: The assay estimated nucleated cells by amplifying reference gene primers. Repertoires were generated with immunoSEQ multiplex PCR, while TCRdb's copy carries only in-frame clones and drops some. That table is the source of V, J and clone size, and D and trimming were worked out from the DNA. The sample includes 95,000 to 150,000 clones, over 70% seen only once; the top ten take 3.5% to 4.5%. The CDR3 contains 13 residues. From germline, CDR1 is SGHRS and CDR2 YFSETQ. Deletions cut 3 bases from V and 5 bases from J, with 9 bases between. V gene TRBV5-1 combines with J gene TRBJ1-5; D perhaps matches TRBD1 (5 bases). This receptor was identified in a woman aged 50 to 65 with acute or convalescent COVID-19. The material sequenced was peripheral blood. The CDR3 DNA reads TGCGCCAGCAGCTCGGACATTCATCAGCCCCAGCATTTT. Translating gives CASSSDIHQPQHF.